The rows below give T cell receptor beta chains drawn from one sample of a study of cytomegalovirus exposure and HLA in healthy donors. Sequencing used immunoSEQ multiplex PCR; TCRdb keeps in-frame clones, though not all of them. The table records approximately 170,000 clones, about 82% of them present only once. Sequenced: PBMCs. These TCRs come from a woman aged 18-29 years in good health and CMV-seronegative. CDR3s include the opening cysteine and the closing phenylalanine or tryptophan. The D gene is left open where the match is weak. Not every row has a clone size; where given, it reads once, few, many or a size class.

CDR3 DNA	CDR3 protein	clone size	V gene	J gene	D gene
TGTGCGTGGGGGGGGTCCGGGACAATCACAGATACGCAGTATTTT	CAWGGSGTITDTQYF	.	TRBV12-5	TRBJ2-3	.
TGTGCCAGCAGTTACGGCCCGGGACTTGCCTACGAGCAGTACTTC	CASSYGPGLAYEQYF	.	TRBV6-5	TRBJ2-7	.
TGCGCCAGCAGGCAAGGGGCGGACAGGACAACTAATGAAAAACTGTTTTTT	CASRQGADRTTNEKLFF	.	TRBV4-1	TRBJ1-4	TRBD1
TGCGCCAGCAGCCAAGAGGGACAGGGGGTTTCCTATGAGCAGTTCTTC	CASSQEGQGVSYEQFF	.	TRBV4-3	TRBJ2-1	TRBD1
TGTGCCAGCAGTGCACCCTTCCGGGACAGGGGGCTTGGCTATGGCTACACCTTC	CASSAPFRDRGLGYGYTF	few	TRBV28	TRBJ1-2	TRBD1
TGTGCCAGCAGCCAGGGGGCCTTAACCGGGGAGCTGTTTTTT	CASSQGALTGELFF	.	TRBV7-9	TRBJ2-2	TRBD1
TGTGCCAGCACCAGAACAGGGGGCCCGCAAGAGACCCAGTACTTC	CASTRTGGPQETQYF	.	TRBV5-6	TRBJ2-5	TRBD1
TGCGCCAGCAGCTTGACAGGGGGCATGAACACTGAAGCTTTCTTT	CASSLTGGMNTEAFF	.	TRBV5-1	TRBJ1-1	TRBD1
TGTGCCAGCAGTTACTCGGCGGGGGTATATAACTACGAGCAGTACTTC	CASSYSAGVYNYEQYF	.	TRBV6-5	TRBJ2-7	TRBD2
TGCGCCAGCAGCTTGTGGGGGGGGCAGGGCGCAGATACGCAGTATTTT	CASSLWGGQGADTQYF	.	TRBV5-1	TRBJ2-3	.
TGTGCCAGCTCACCTCAGGGGGGTACTGAAGCTTTCTTT	CASSPQGGTEAFF	.	TRBV18	TRBJ1-1	TRBD1
TGCGCCAGCAGCCAAGCTTTTTTTACGGGACAGGGGGCGAGTTCTGGGGCCAACGTCCTGACTTTC	CASSQAFFTGQGASSGANVLTF	.	TRBV4-1	TRBJ2-6	TRBD1
TGTGCCAGCAGTATCTCATGGCCTGAAGCTTTCTTT	CASSISWPEAFF	.	TRBV28	TRBJ1-1	.
TGTGCCAGCAGCTCCGGGACAGGGTTTGAAAAACTGTTTTTT	CASSSGTGFEKLFF	.	TRBV6-5	TRBJ1-4	TRBD1
TGCGCCAGCAGCCAATGGCTGCGGGGGAACACTGAAGCTTTCTTT	CASSQWLRGNTEAFF	.	TRBV4-1	TRBJ1-1	.
TGTGCCAGCAGCAAAACAGGCGATCAGCCCCAGCATTTT	CASSKTGDQPQHF	.	TRBV6-6	TRBJ1-5	.
TGTGCCAGCAGCGCCAGAAACGGACAATGGCAAGAGACCCAGTACTTC	CASSARNGQWQETQYF	.	TRBV9	TRBJ2-5	.
TGTGCCAGCAGCTCAGGACAGACAAAAAATGGTGGCTACACCTTC	CASSSGQTKNGGYTF	.	TRBV5-4	TRBJ1-2	.
TGTTCCAGCAGCTTTCAGAATTACGAGCAGTACTTC	CSSSFQNYEQYF	.	TRBV7-9	TRBJ2-7	.
TGTGCCAGCAGTGATGGGGCGGGAGTGAAAGATACGCAGTATTTT	CASSDGAGVKDTQYF	.	TRBV6-1	TRBJ2-3	TRBD2
TGTGCATCGAAGCGGAGGTTACATCAGCCCCAGCATTTT	CASKRRLHQPQHF	.	TRBV28	TRBJ1-5	.
TGTGCCAGTAGTAGGACAGGGAGCTCCTACGAGCAGTACTTC	CASSRTGSSYEQYF	once	TRBV19	TRBJ2-7	TRBD1
TGCGCCAGCAGTCTGAGTAGCGGGAGAGGAAATACGCAGTATTTT	CASSLSSGRGNTQYF	.	TRBV5-1	TRBJ2-3	TRBD2
TGTGCCATCAGTGTTTCCACTTACGAGCAGTACTTC	CAISVSTYEQYF	.	TRBV10-3	TRBJ2-7	.
TGTGCCAGCAGTGAACAGGGGGAGTTCACAGATACGCAGTATTTT	CASSEQGEFTDTQYF	few	TRBV6-4	TRBJ2-3	TRBD1
TGTGCCACCACTGTGACAGGGAGGACAGATACGCAGTATTTT	CATTVTGRTDTQYF	.	TRBV6-1	TRBJ2-3	.
TGTGCCAGCAGCCAAGAGGCGGAGGGGACGAACACTGAAGCTTTCTTT	CASSQEAEGTNTEAFF	.	TRBV4-2	TRBJ1-1	.
TGTGCCACTACGGCCGGGACTAGCGGGAGTCCAGATACGCAGTATTTT	CATTAGTSGSPDTQYF	.	TRBV19	TRBJ2-3	TRBD2
TGCGCCAGCAGCTTTGGACTAGAAGCATACAATGAGCAGTTCTTC	CASSFGLEAYNEQFF	.	TRBV4-3	TRBJ2-1	TRBD2
TGTGCCAGCAGCTTCACTAGCGGGAGTGATACGCAGTATTTT	CASSFTSGSDTQYF	.	TRBV7-6	TRBJ2-3	TRBD2
TGTGCCAGTAGTATAGCACAGACAACTAATGAAAAACTGTTTTTT	CASSIAQTTNEKLFF	once	TRBV19	TRBJ1-4	.
TGTGCCACACGACTAGCGTCCTACAATGAGCAGTTCTTC	CATRLASYNEQFF	.	TRBV11-2	TRBJ2-1	TRBD2
TGTGCCAGCAGTGGGGGCCAGGGAAGGGAAATGAGGGGGACTGAAGCTTTCTTT	CASSGGQGREMRGTEAFF	.	TRBV2	TRBJ1-1	.
TGTGCCACACGGCGGGGGCGCCTTGAGCAGTTCTTC	CATRRGRLEQFF	.	TRBV5-6	TRBJ2-1	.
TGTGCCAGCAAAAGGGGCCTAAACACCGGGGAGCTGTTTTTT	CASKRGLNTGELFF	few	TRBV6-5	TRBJ2-2	.
TGCGCCAGCAGCTACGGTAGCGGGACGGTCGTCGATGAGCAGTTCTTC	CASSYGSGTVVDEQFF	.	TRBV5-1	TRBJ2-1	TRBD2
TGTGCCAGCACGCCGACAGGGGATCAGCCCCAGCATTTT	CASTPTGDQPQHF	.	TRBV28	TRBJ1-5	TRBD1
TGTGCCAGTAGTTTAAGGCCTGCGGGATTTTGGGGCAATGAAGCTTTCTTT	CASSLRPAGFWGNEAFF	.	TRBV27	TRBJ1-1	.
TGCAGCGTTGAGGGACAGGGTTCAAACTATGGCTACACCTTC	CSVEGQGSNYGYTF	.	TRBV29-1	TRBJ1-2	TRBD1
TGTGCCAGCAGCTTGGATAACAATGAGCAGTTCTTC	CASSLDNNEQFF	few	TRBV5-6	TRBJ2-1	.
TGTGCCAGCAGCCTCCCGGGAGCCGGACTTACTGAAGCTTTCTTT	CASSLPGAGLTEAFF	.	TRBV2	TRBJ1-1	.
TGTGCCAGCCGGACAGCCACTAACACCGGGGAGCTGTTTTTT	CASRTATNTGELFF	.	TRBV2	TRBJ2-2	.
TGTGCCAGTAGTATAGACAGACAGGGTATAGTAGGACAGCCCCAGCATTTT	CASSIDRQGIVGQPQHF	few	TRBV19	TRBJ1-5	TRBD1
TGTGCCTGGAGAGTAACAGGGGGCTATAGTTCACCCCTCCACTTT	CAWRVTGGYSSPLHF	once	TRBV30	TRBJ1-6	TRBD1
TGTGCCAGCAGCTTAACCTTACTCGACTCCTACGAGCAGTACTTC	CASSLTLLDSYEQYF	.	TRBV7-9	TRBJ2-7	.
TGCGCCAGCACGGAAACAGGGCGTGGAGAGACCCAGTACTTC	CASTETGRGETQYF	.	TRBV5-1	TRBJ2-5	.
TGTGCCTGGAGTGTAGCGAATGAAGCTTTCTTT	CAWSVANEAFF	.	TRBV30	TRBJ1-1	.
TGTGCCAGCAGCAAGAAGAGGAGCCTTCCAGGGGAGAATGAAAAACTGTTTTTT	CASSKKRSLPGENEKLFF	.	TRBV21-1	TRBJ1-4	.
TGTGCCAGCAGCAAAAGGACTAGCGGGAGAAGTCGGTACGAGCAGTACTTC	CASSKRTSGRSRYEQYF	.	TRBV21-1	TRBJ2-7	.
TGTGCCAGCAATGTCGCCCTAGCGGGAGGCTCCCAGTACTTC	CASNVALAGGSQYF	.	TRBV7-9	TRBJ2-5	TRBD2
TGTGCCAGCGGGGTTAACAGGGGTGGCGTCTACAATGAGCAGTTCTTC	CASGVNRGGVYNEQFF	.	TRBV6-4	TRBJ2-1	TRBD1
TGTGCCAGCAGCTTTACTAGCGGGAGCCTCCTTATCGAAACCGGGGAGCTGTTTTTT	CASSFTSGSLLIETGELFF	.	TRBV11-3	TRBJ2-2	TRBD2
TGCGCCAGCAGCCTATACGGGACAGGGAATCCCCACGAGCAGTACTTC	CASSLYGTGNPHEQYF	.	TRBV5-1	TRBJ2-7	TRBD1